These T cell receptor beta chains were read from a single sample in a study of cytomegalovirus exposure and HLA in healthy donors. Method: immunoSEQ multiplex PCR; TCRdb's copy keeps in-frame clones and lacks some. The sample records more than 85,000 clones, approximately 90% being singletons. The sample was PBMCs. The receptors shown here come from a woman in her late teens or twenties in good health and CMV-seropositive. CDR3s include the opening cysteine and the closing phenylalanine or tryptophan. A D gene is named only where the DNA matches it firmly. Clone size is shown for a subset of rows, as once, few, many or a class of expanded clone.

CDR3 protein: CASTRLPYTGELFF
CDR3 DNA: TGTGCCAGTACCCGACTACCATACACCGGGGAGCTGTTTTTT
J gene: TRBJ2-2
D gene: .
clone size: .
V gene: TRBV19

CDR3 protein: CASSQSFRGGYGYTF
CDR3 DNA: TGTGCCAGCAGCCAATCATTTCGGGGGGGATATGGCTACACCTTC
J gene: TRBJ1-2
D gene: .
clone size: .
V gene: TRBV28

CDR3 protein: CASSLLAGDPNTGELFF
CDR3 DNA: TGTGCCAGCAGCTTACTAGCGGGGGACCCGAACACCGGGGAGCTGTTTTTT
J gene: TRBJ2-2
D gene: TRBD2
clone size: .
V gene: TRBV7-6

CDR3 protein: CASSPGRRGRNSPLHF
CDR3 DNA: TGTGCCAGCAGCCCTGGGAGGAGGGGGCGTAATTCACCCCTCCACTTT
J gene: TRBJ1-6
D gene: TRBD1
clone size: few
V gene: TRBV5-6

CDR3 protein: CASSWGPKNTEAFF
CDR3 DNA: TGTGCCAGTAGTTGGGGGCCTAAGAACACTGAAGCTTTCTTT
J gene: TRBJ1-1
D gene: .
clone size: .
V gene: TRBV19

CDR3 protein: CASSPRQGALYNEQFF
CDR3 DNA: TGTGCCAGCAGTCCTCGACAGGGGGCATTATACAATGAGCAGTTCTTC
J gene: TRBJ2-1
D gene: TRBD1
clone size: .
V gene: TRBV11-3

CDR3 protein: CASSQEGGGPTGELFF
CDR3 DNA: TGCGCCAGCAGCCAAGAAGGGGGGGGTCCCACCGGGGAGCTGTTTTTT
J gene: TRBJ2-2
D gene: .
clone size: .
V gene: TRBV4-1

CDR3 protein: CASSAQGFNTGELFF
CDR3 DNA: TGTGCCAGCAGCGCACAGGGCTTTAACACCGGGGAGCTGTTTTTT
J gene: TRBJ2-2
D gene: .
clone size: .
V gene: TRBV7-9

CDR3 protein: CASSTGDTEAFF
CDR3 DNA: TGTGCCAGCAGTACAGGGGACACTGAAGCTTTCTTT
J gene: TRBJ1-1
D gene: TRBD1
clone size: .
V gene: TRBV6-6

CDR3 protein: CASSPLPTGGGRDSNQPQHF
CDR3 DNA: TGTGCCAGCTCACCACTCCCGACAGGGGGTGGGAGGGATAGCAATCAGCCCCAGCATTTT
J gene: TRBJ1-5
D gene: TRBD1
clone size: .
V gene: TRBV18

CDR3 protein: CASSLKGGINNSPLHF
CDR3 DNA: TGTGCCAGCAGCTTAAAGGGGGGGATAAATAATTCACCCCTCCACTTT
J gene: TRBJ1-6
D gene: .
clone size: .
V gene: TRBV7-9

CDR3 protein: CASSQDGAGPYGYTF
CDR3 DNA: TGCGCCAGCAGCCAAGATGGCGCTGGGCCATATGGCTACACCTTC
J gene: TRBJ1-2
D gene: .
clone size: .
V gene: TRBV4-1

CDR3 protein: CASSDRNSNQPQHF
CDR3 DNA: TGTGCCAGCAGTGACAGGAATAGCAATCAGCCCCAGCATTTT
J gene: TRBJ1-5
D gene: .
clone size: .
V gene: TRBV28

CDR3 protein: CASSLGQNIEQYF
CDR3 DNA: TGCGCCAGCAGCTTGGGACAGAATATAGAGCAGTACTTC
J gene: TRBJ2-7
D gene: .
clone size: .
V gene: TRBV5-1

CDR3 protein: CASSHDTQGAGGYTF
CDR3 DNA: TGTGCCAGCAGCCACGACACCCAGGGGGCGGGTGGCTACACCTTC
J gene: TRBJ1-2
D gene: TRBD1
clone size: .
V gene: TRBV7-9

CDR3 protein: CASSQDISSWTPISYEQYF
CDR3 DNA: TGTGCCAGCAGCCAAGATATTAGCAGTTGGACACCTATCTCCTACGAGCAGTACTTC
J gene: TRBJ2-7
D gene: .
clone size: .
V gene: TRBV4-2

CDR3 protein: CASNSGGTGELFF
CDR3 DNA: TGCGCCAGCAATAGCGGGGGGACCGGGGAGCTGTTTTTT
J gene: TRBJ2-2
D gene: TRBD2
clone size: .
V gene: TRBV5-1

CDR3 protein: CASSPKKGRETQYF
CDR3 DNA: TGTGCCAGTAGTCCCAAGAAGGGGCGAGAGACCCAGTACTTC
J gene: TRBJ2-5
D gene: .
clone size: .
V gene: TRBV19

CDR3 protein: CASSPRQLAYEQYF
CDR3 DNA: TGTGCCAGCTCACCAAGACAGCTTGCCTACGAGCAGTACTTC
J gene: TRBJ2-7
D gene: .
clone size: .
V gene: TRBV18

CDR3 protein: CASSLWGSWAGGYEQYF
CDR3 DNA: TGTGCCAGCAGCTTATGGGGCTCGTGGGCAGGGGGTTACGAGCAGTACTTC
J gene: TRBJ2-7
D gene: TRBD1
clone size: .
V gene: TRBV7-8

CDR3 protein: CASSVRSSGYEQYF
CDR3 DNA: TGCGCCAGCAGTGTGAGAAGCTCGGGCTACGAGCAGTACTTC
J gene: TRBJ2-7
D gene: .
clone size: few
V gene: TRBV10-1

CDR3 protein: CASSLSWTGGSEQYF
CDR3 DNA: TGTGCCAGCAGCTTATCCTGGACAGGAGGAAGCGAGCAGTACTTC
J gene: TRBJ2-7
D gene: TRBD1
clone size: .
V gene: TRBV7-6

CDR3 protein: CASSQDWGVAQYF
CDR3 DNA: TGCGCCAGCAGCCAAGATTGGGGGGTGGCCCAGTACTTC
J gene: TRBJ2-5
D gene: .
clone size: .
V gene: TRBV4-1

CDR3 protein: CASSLATGFTDTQYF
CDR3 DNA: TGCGCCAGCAGCTTGGCCACAGGGTTCACAGATACGCAGTATTTT
J gene: TRBJ2-3
D gene: .
clone size: once
V gene: TRBV5-1

CDR3 protein: CASSFSRGSGANVLTF
CDR3 DNA: TGCGCCAGCAGCTTTTCCAGGGGGTCTGGGGCCAACGTCCTGACTTTC
J gene: TRBJ2-6
D gene: TRBD1
clone size: .
V gene: TRBV5-1

CDR3 protein: CASSAKTGANYGYTF
CDR3 DNA: TGTGCCAGCAGCGCCAAGACAGGGGCTAACTATGGCTACACCTTC
J gene: TRBJ1-2
D gene: TRBD1
clone size: .
V gene: TRBV25-1

CDR3 protein: CASSYSGGPTDTQYF
CDR3 DNA: TGTGCCAGCAGCTACTCGGGAGGGCCCACAGATACGCAGTATTTT
J gene: TRBJ2-3
D gene: TRBD2
clone size: .
V gene: TRBV7-6

CDR3 protein: CASSLSSGGASEQFF
CDR3 DNA: TGTGCCAGCAGCTTATCTAGCGGGGGGGCGAGTGAGCAGTTCTTC
J gene: TRBJ2-1
D gene: TRBD2
clone size: once
V gene: TRBV7-6

CDR3 protein: CASSFSDGGSTEAFF
CDR3 DNA: TGTGCCAGCAGCTTTTCCGATGGGGGCTCGACTGAAGCTTTCTTT
J gene: TRBJ1-1
D gene: .
clone size: .
V gene: TRBV7-8

CDR3 protein: CASSSRTGGNSPLHF
CDR3 DNA: TGTGCCAGCAGTTCAAGGACAGGGGGTAATTCACCCCTCCACTTT
J gene: TRBJ1-6
D gene: TRBD1
clone size: .
V gene: TRBV28

CDR3 protein: CASSPRVNGDTQYF
CDR3 DNA: TGCGCCAGCAGCCCGAGGGTGAACGGAGATACGCAGTATTTT
J gene: TRBJ2-3
D gene: .
clone size: .
V gene: TRBV5-1

CDR3 protein: CASLRQGNYGYTF
CDR3 DNA: TGTGCCAGCCTACGACAGGGCAACTATGGCTACACCTTC
J gene: TRBJ1-2
D gene: TRBD1
clone size: .
V gene: TRBV19

CDR3 protein: CASRGDGNTIYF
CDR3 DNA: TGTGCCAGTAGGGGAGACGGAAACACCATATATTTT
J gene: TRBJ1-3
D gene: .
clone size: .
V gene: TRBV19

CDR3 protein: CASSLPQGAQETQYF
CDR3 DNA: TGTGCCAGCAGTTTACCCCAGGGGGCCCAAGAGACCCAGTACTTC
J gene: TRBJ2-5
D gene: TRBD1
clone size: once
V gene: TRBV28

CDR3 protein: CASSGELTKLGGNQPQHF
CDR3 DNA: TGTGCCAGCAGTGGAGAATTGACCAAATTGGGAGGCAATCAGCCCCAGCATTTT
J gene: TRBJ1-5
D gene: .
clone size: .
V gene: TRBV2

CDR3 protein: CASSEVGGTEAFF
CDR3 DNA: TGTGCCAGCAGTGAAGTGGGGGGCACTGAAGCTTTCTTT
J gene: TRBJ1-1
D gene: .
clone size: .
V gene: TRBV6-1

CDR3 protein: CASSSRMAYEQYF
CDR3 DNA: TGTGCCAGCAGCTCTAGAATGGCCTACGAGCAGTACTTC
J gene: TRBJ2-7
D gene: .
clone size: .
V gene: TRBV7-2

CDR3 protein: CASSLGQGNGYTF
CDR3 DNA: TGCGCCAGCAGCCTAGGACAGGGGAATGGCTACACCTTC
J gene: TRBJ1-2
D gene: TRBD1
clone size: .
V gene: TRBV4-1

CDR3 protein: CASSLWQGALNEQFF
CDR3 DNA: TGCGCCAGCAGCTTGTGGCAGGGGGCGCTTAATGAGCAGTTCTTC
J gene: TRBJ2-1
D gene: TRBD1
clone size: .
V gene: TRBV5-1

CDR3 protein: CASSLGGTSDEQYF
CDR3 DNA: TGTGCCAGCAGCTTGGGCGGGACGTCTGACGAGCAGTACTTC
J gene: TRBJ2-7
D gene: .
clone size: .
V gene: TRBV5-4

CDR3 protein: CASSAYRDREPEAFF
CDR3 DNA: TGTGCCAGCAGCGCTTACCGGGACAGGGAGCCTGAAGCTTTCTTT
J gene: TRBJ1-1
D gene: TRBD1
clone size: .
V gene: TRBV9

CDR3 protein: CASSIAAGANVLTF
CDR3 DNA: TGTGCCAGTAGTATAGCTGCTGGGGCCAACGTCCTGACTTTC
J gene: TRBJ2-6
D gene: .
clone size: once
V gene: TRBV19

CDR3 protein: CASSAFGNEQFF
CDR3 DNA: TGTGCTAGTTCCGCCTTCGGGAATGAGCAGTTCTTC
J gene: TRBJ2-1
D gene: .
clone size: .
V gene: TRBV12-5

CDR3 protein: CASSRDILNYGYTF
CDR3 DNA: TGTGCCAGCAGCCGGGACATCTTAAACTATGGCTACACCTTC
J gene: TRBJ1-2
D gene: .
clone size: .
V gene: TRBV7-2